A single T cell receptor beta chain is shown here with its context. Antigen unknown. The data derive from a study of T cell responses to AZD1222 COVID-19 vaccine. Assay used: immunoSEQ multiplex PCR; TCRdb lists only in-frame clones, some missing. The table shows about 64,000 clones, with 80% occurring only once. Some second doses came at about 4 weeks and others at about 12 weeks; these were pooled. Study outcomes and limitations: Following two doses of AZD1222, Spike-specific TCR breadth and depth rose. Variant regions that are unmutated are reportedly the target of nearly half of spike-specific TCRs. At baseline, seropositivity was found in only a handful of AZD1222 recipients.

This sequence was found in an adult who received the AZD1222 COVID-19 vaccine. The input for sequencing was peripheral blood, taken 28 days after the second AZD1222 dose.

The CDR3 nucleotides are TGCGCCAGCAGTGAGCCCTCTCGGACAGGGGGCGCAGATGGCTACACCTTC. Its translation: CASSEPSRTGGADGYTF. The gene calls are TRBV10-2 and TRBJ1-2, with TRBD1 identical over 11 bases. CDR1 is WSHSY and CDR2 is SAAADI in the germline V gene. Germline trimming cut 2 bases from V and 6 bases from J; bases unmatched to any gene: 11. CDR3 length: 17 amino acids.